The clone carrying this T cell receptor (beta chain) has just one count. Its antigen is undetermined. This CDR3 is built from 14 residues. V gave up 7 bases and J gave up 5 bases, with 15 bases separating them. Germline CDR1 reads SGHKS; CDR2 reads YYEKEE (reference sequence). Some clones are missing from TCRdb's copy, which holds only in-frame ones; the method was immunoSEQ multiplex PCR. The table lists some 75,000 clones, 95% to 96% of them singletons. These data belong to a study of cytomegalovirus exposure and HLA in healthy donors. Background on the study: The 120 or so validation repertoires used the same platform as the approximately 670 first-cohort repertoires (as reported by a later analysis). General observations from the study: As confirmed in vitro, a few CMV-associated chains were specific for CMV antigens.

This sequence was found in a woman in her late teens or twenties in good health and CMV-seronegative. The specimen was PBMCs. The chain combines TRBV5-5 with TRBJ2-2, with D tentatively TRBD2 (5 bases). The CDR3 protein is CASDRRSGTGELFF. CDR3 in DNA: TGTGCCAGCGACCGGAGGAGTGGGACCGGGGAGCTGTTTTTT.